This passage covers 23 T cell receptor beta chains from one sample sequenced in a study of shared T cell receptors in the human thymus. The assay was immunoSEQ multiplex PCR, and TCRdb's table has in-frame clones only and misses some. The sample yields about 660,000 clones, around 87% seen once. These records were also assigned to another study, of human thymus T cells.

The sequenced sample was thymocytes. Source of these receptors: a boy in the first two years of life with a congenital heart defect.

The chain combines TRBV28 with TRBJ2-1; a weak D match, TRBD2 (7 bases). The V gene lost 4 bases and the J gene lost 9 bases, with 22 bases spanning the gap. The V gene's germline CDR1 is MDHEN and CDR2 SYDVKM. This CDR3 region has 16 residues. CDR3 coding DNA: TGTGCCAGCAGTTGGGGGGGGAGGAGGGGGTCTTCTGAGCAGTTCTTC. Protein: CASSWGGRRGSSEQFF. Variable domain in full (rest from reference TRBV28 and TRBJ2-1): DVKVTQSSRYLVKRTGEKVFLECVQDMDHENMFWYRQDPGLGLRLIYFSYDVKMKEKGDIPEGYSVSREKKERFSLILESASTNQTSMYLCASSWGGRRGSSEQFFGPGTRLTVL.

This chain uses TRBV7-9 with TRBJ2-7, with a weak D call TRBD2 (6 bases). Germline values: CDR1 SEHNR, CDR2 FQNEAQ (reference sequence). This CDR3 spans 14 amino acids. Trimming stripped 3 bases from V and 2 bases from J, with 11 bases between. The CDR3 DNA reads TGTGCCAGCAGCTTGGGGACTTGGGCCTACGAGCAGTACTTC. As protein: CASSLGTWAYEQYF. Complete variable domain (other parts from reference TRBV7-9 and TRBJ2-7): DTGVSQNPRHKITKRGQNVTFRCDPISEHNRLYWYRQTLGQGPEFLTYFQNEAQLEKSRLLSDRFSAERPKGSFSTLEIQRTEQGDSAMYLCASSLGTWAYEQYFGPGTRLTVT.

For the CDR3, the DNA is TGTGCCAGCAGCGGAACAGGGATGAACACCGGGGAGCTGTTTTTT. Amino acid sequence: CASSGTGMNTGELFF. This chain connects TRBV9 to TRBJ2-2, with a tentative D call TRBD1 (6 bases). The CDR3 contains 15 residues. V lost 3 bases, J lost 1 base, and 10 bases lay in between. Looked up from germline, CDR1 is SGDLS and CDR2 is YYNGEE.

The rearrangement links TRBV15 to TRBJ2-2; TRBD2 agrees at 10 bases. The CDR3 sequence is 19 residues long. The V segment lost 0 bases and the J segment 1 base; nucleotides outside the gene matches: 8. Germline V lookup: CDR1 LNHNV, CDR2 YYDKDF (reference sequence). The CDR3 spells CATSRDPLAGVGNTGELFF. CDR3 sequence (DNA): TGTGCCACCAGCAGAGATCCGCTAGCGGGAGTTGGGAACACCGGGGAGCTGTTTTTT.

The rearrangement joins TRBV28 to TRBJ1-4; 8 positions agree with TRBD1. Germline V CDR1 and CDR2: MDHEN, SYDVKM. CDR3 length equals 19 residues. The V gene end was trimmed by 5 bases and the J gene end by 8 bases; junction bases not matched to a gene: 22. The CDR3 coding sequence is TGTGCCAGCAGTCCCGGCCGACAGGGGCGCGGGTCGGCGTCCGAAAAACTGTTTTTT. Translation gives CASSPGRQGRGSASEKLFF. The complete variable domain, with remaining parts taken from reference TRBV28 and TRBJ1-4, reads DVKVTQSSRYLVKRTGEKVFLECVQDMDHENMFWYRQDPGLGLRLIYFSYDVKMKEKGDIPEGYSVSREKKERFSLILESASTNQTSMYLCASSPGRQGRGSASEKLFFGSGTQLSVL.

V gene TRBV7-9 combines with J gene TRBJ1-4; TRBD1 agrees at 7 bases. This CDR3 comprises 19 residues. V shed 0 bases, J shed 0 bases, and the junction held 10 bases outside the gene matches. Germline lookup yields CDR1 SEHNR and CDR2 FQNEAQ (reference sequence). The CDR3 spells CASSLARGRQASTNEKLFF. CDR3 sequence (DNA): TGTGCCAGCAGCTTAGCCAGGGGGAGACAGGCATCAACTAATGAAAAACTGTTTTTT. The entire variable domain, with the rest obtained from reference TRBV7-9 and TRBJ1-4, is as follows: DTGVSQNPRHKITKRGQNVTFRCDPISEHNRLYWYRQTLGQGPEFLTYFQNEAQLEKSRLLSDRFSAERPKGSFSTLEIQRTEQGDSAMYLCASSLARGRQASTNEKLFFGSGTQLSVL.

Only a few counts were recorded for this clone. The chain links TRBV28 to TRBJ1-5, with D tentatively TRBD1 (5 bases). The ends were cut back, 2 bases at V and 0 bases at J, with 14 bases in the middle. This CDR3 has 17 residues. Germline CDR1 MDHEN, CDR2 SYDVKM. The CDR3 sequence is CASSLISGLDSNQPQHF. The CDR3 DNA reads TGTGCCAGCAGTTTAATTTCGGGACTCGATAGCAATCAGCCCCAGCATTTT.

V and J are TRBV29-1 and TRBJ2-1; TRBD2 is a possible D gene (6 bases). Trimming stripped 3 bases from V and 10 bases from J, with 13 bases between. The germline V gene encodes CDR1 SQVTM and CDR2 ANQGSEA. The CDR3 loop spans 12 amino acids. The CDR3 is CSVDGGSGEQFF. The CDR3 nucleotides read TGCAGCGTTGACGGGGGTAGCGGCGAGCAGTTCTTC.

The genes are TRBV28 and TRBJ2-3; 11 bases fit TRBD2. J gave up 0 bases and V 5 bases, and 7 bases lay outside the gene matches. There are 17 residues in the CDR3. Germline values: CDR1 MDHEN, CDR2 SYDVKM. CDR3 region: CASSGATSGASTDTQYF. In nucleotides, the CDR3 is TGTGCCAGCAGTGGGGCGACTAGCGGGGCGAGCACAGATACGCAGTATTTT.

Turning to this clone: The sample carries other DNA sequences with the same CDR3. This chain uses TRBV29-1 with TRBJ2-5, with TRBD2 matching over 8 bases. The CDR3 loop spans 18 amino acids. Looked up from germline, CDR1 is SQVTM and CDR2 is ANQGSEA. The trim removed 0 bases at V and 3 bases at J, leaving 15 bases unmatched. Written as DNA, the CDR3 is TGCAGCGTTGAAGATACAGTGTCAAGCGGGAGAAGGAAAGAGACCCAGTACTTC. This sequence encodes CSVEDTVSSGRRKETQYF.

The rearrangement joins TRBV5-1 to TRBJ1-4; 10 bases agree with TRBD1. The length of the CDR3 is 15 residues. In germline, CDR1 is SGHRS, CDR2 YFSETQ. V was pared by 4 bases and J by 8 bases, with 8 bases of the junction left unmatched. In DNA form, the CDR3 reads TGCGCCAGCAGCCAAGGACAGGGGGTATACGAAAAACTGTTTTTT. This gives the protein CASSQGQGVYEKLFF.

The rearrangement links TRBV4-1 to TRBJ2-7, with 7 nucleotides matching TRBD2. The CDR3 is 17 amino acids. Germline V CDR1 and CDR2: MGHRA, YSYEKL. V trimming: 4 bases; J trimming: 2 bases; junction bases outside the gene matches: 14. Here the CDR3 DNA reads TGCGCCAGCAGCCCCAACGGACTCCCTCGGGGGGCCTACGAGCAGTACTTC. This encodes CASSPNGLPRGAYEQYF.

DNA for the CDR3: TGCGCCAGCAGCTTGGCTTCAAACAGGGGGCGCGACTACGAGCAGTACTTC. Its protein product is CASSLASNRGRDYEQYF. V gene TRBV5-1 combines with J gene TRBJ2-7, with 9 bases that match TRBD1. Losses at the gene ends were 0 bases for V and 3 bases for J; bases not matched to a gene: 10. The CDR3 runs to 17 residues. The germline gives CDR1 SGHRS, CDR2 YFSETQ.

V gene TRBV5-6 combines with J gene TRBJ2-7; 7 bases line up with TRBD1. V lost 1 base and J lost 1; bases outside the gene matches: 2. The CDR3 is 14 residues long. CDR1 SGHDT and CDR2 YYEEEE come from the germline V gene. The CDR3 DNA reads TGTGCCAGCAGCTTGCCGGGACAGTCCTACGAGCAGTACTTC. Its translation: CASSLPGQSYEQYF.

This chain uses TRBV7-8 with TRBJ2-7, with TRBD2 identical over 9 bases. Trimming took 0 bases from V and 5 from J; bases not matched to a gene: 8. Germline CDR1 is SGHVS and CDR2 is FQNEAQ. The CDR3 sequence is 16 residues long. This chain's CDR3 is CASSLAWRGGLDEQYF. Written as DNA, the CDR3 is TGTGCCAGCAGCTTAGCGTGGCGGGGGGGCCTCGACGAGCAGTACTTC. The full variable domain, rest sourced from reference TRBV7-8 and TRBJ2-7, is GAGVSQSPRYKVAKRGQDVALRCDPISGHVSLFWYQQALGQGPEFLTYFQNEAQLDKSGLPSDRFFAERPEGSVSTLKIQRTQQEDSAVYLCASSLAWRGGLDEQYFGPGTRLTVT.

The rearrangement joins TRBV6-4 to TRBJ1-6, with 9 positions matching TRBD1. CDR1 is MRHNA, CDR2 SNTAGT, per germline. The ends lost 4 bases at V and 7 bases at J; junction bases unmatched: 5. This CDR3 contains 15 residues. In nucleotides, the CDR3 is TGTGCCAGCAGTGTTCGACAGGGGGTCAATTCACCCCTCCACTTT. Protein: CASSVRQGVNSPLHF.

This chain uses TRBV28 with TRBJ1-5, with 8 nucleotides matching TRBD1. J lost 6 bases, V lost 2 bases, and 9 bases had no gene match. This CDR3 region has 16 residues. Germline CDR1 is MDHEN and CDR2 is SYDVKM. Written as DNA, the CDR3 is TGTGCCAGCAGTTTAGGTCTGGACAGGGTCTGTCAGCCCCAGCATTTT. Amino acids: CASSLGLDRVCQPQHF.

The rearrangement joins TRBV7-6 to TRBJ1-4; possibly TRBD1 for D (6 bases). Germline CDR1 reads SGHVS; CDR2 reads FNYEAQ. This CDR3 region has 13 residues. V was trimmed by 6 bases and J by 6 bases, leaving 11 bases between them. The CDR3: CASRTGPDEKLFF. CDR3 DNA sequence: TGTGCCAGCAGGACAGGTCCTGATGAAAAACTGTTTTTT.

The chain recombines TRBV7-2 with TRBJ2-1; tentatively, D is TRBD2 (5 bases). Germline V lookup: CDR1 SGHTA, CDR2 FQGNSA. The CDR3 covers 13 residues. V shed 5 bases and J shed 7 bases, with 12 bases lying between them. CDR3 DNA: TGTGCCAGCAGCCTTAACTGGAGGAATGAGCAGTTCTTC. Translated: CASSLNWRNEQFF.

In regard to this clone: This sample includes further DNA sequences coding for the same CDR3. Here the CDR3 reads CASSQERGNTEAFF. The CDR3 coding sequence is TGCGCCAGCAGCCAAGAGCGGGGGAACACTGAAGCTTTCTTT. The chain joins TRBV4-3 to TRBJ1-1, with D hard to call. The CDR3 consists of 14 residues. V dropped 0 bases and J dropped 1 base, with 6 bases sitting between them. In germline, CDR1 is LGHNA, CDR2 YSLEER.

Here the CDR3 reads CASSPGTWEQYF. CDR3 sequence (DNA): TGTGCCAGCTCACCGGGGACTTGGGAGCAGTACTTC. This sequence joins TRBV18 and TRBJ2-7; D is perhaps TRBD2 (6 bases). The V and J ends lost 3 bases and 7 bases respectively, with 10 bases between them. CDR1 KGHSH and CDR2 LQKENI come from the germline V gene. This CDR3 has 12 residues.

V gene TRBV19 combines with J gene TRBJ1-3; weak D call: TRBD1 (6 bases). CDR3 length equals 14 residues. Trimming pared 8 bases from V and 1 base from J, leaving 12 bases between. Germline V gene lookup returns CDR1 LNHDA and CDR2 SQIVND (reference sequence). CDR3 nucleotides: TGTGCCAGTCAAGGGACAAGGTCTGGAAACACCATATATTTT. Protein: CASQGTRSGNTIYF.

The chain couples TRBV19 to TRBJ1-5; a weak D match, TRBD1 (5 bases). V was cut by 3 bases and J by 8 bases, with 11 bases left in between. CDR3 size: 13 residues. Germline values: CDR1 LNHDA, CDR2 SQIVND (reference sequence). The CDR3 region has the DNA TGTGCCAGTAGTATGGGGGGTGGGGAGCCCCAGCATTTT. As protein: CASSMGGGEPQHF.